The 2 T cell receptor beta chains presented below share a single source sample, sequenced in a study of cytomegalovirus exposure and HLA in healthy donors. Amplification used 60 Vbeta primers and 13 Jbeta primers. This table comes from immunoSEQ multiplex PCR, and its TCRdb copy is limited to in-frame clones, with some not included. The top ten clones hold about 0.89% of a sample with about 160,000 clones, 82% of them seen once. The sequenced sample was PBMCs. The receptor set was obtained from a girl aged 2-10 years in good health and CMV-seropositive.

CDR3 DNA: TGTGCCAGCAGGAGGGACTCTGGGGCCAACGTCCTGACTTTC. Protein product: CASRRDSGANVLTF. The J gene is TRBJ2-6, the V gene TRBV5-4, with D perhaps matching TRBD2 (5 bases). This CDR3 has 14 residues. Trimming took 5 bases from V and 0 from J, leaving 6 bases between them. The V gene's germline CDR1 is SGHNT and CDR2 YYREEE (reference sequence).

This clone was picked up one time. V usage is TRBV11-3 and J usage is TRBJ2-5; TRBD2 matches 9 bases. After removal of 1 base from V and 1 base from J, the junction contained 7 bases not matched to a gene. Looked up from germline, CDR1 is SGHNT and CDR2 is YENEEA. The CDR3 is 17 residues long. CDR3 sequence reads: CASSLVLAGEGQETQYF. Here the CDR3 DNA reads TGTGCCAGCAGCTTAGTGTTAGCGGGAGAAGGCCAAGAGACCCAGTACTTC.